The 22 T cell receptor beta chains given below trace back to one sample, sequenced in a study of cytomegalovirus exposure and HLA in healthy donors. This PCR relied on a set of 60 Vbeta primers and 13 Jbeta primers. The table came from immunoSEQ multiplex PCR; TCRdb's copy has only in-frame clones and leaves some out. The top ten hold 2% to 3% of the sample, which has 100,000 or so clones, roughly 70% seen once. The sample comprised PBMCs. Receptor source: a man in his fifties or sixties in good health and CMV-seronegative.

The rearrangement joins TRBV5-4 to TRBJ2-7; 8 positions agree with TRBD1. Trimming took 0 bases from V and 2 from J; bases not matched to a gene: 1. CDR3 size: 14 residues. Germline V gene sequence: CDR1 SGHNT, CDR2 YYREEE (reference sequence). CDR3 nucleotides: TGTGCCAGCAGCTTGGGACAGGGGCCCTACGAGCAGTACTTC. Amino acids: CASSLGQGPYEQYF. The whole variable domain, filled in from reference TRBV5-4 and TRBJ2-7, reads ETGVTQSPTHLIKTRGQQVTLRCSSQSGHNTVSWYQQALGQGPQFIFQYYREEENGRGNFPPRFSGLQFPNYSSELNVNALELDDSALYLCASSLGQGPYEQYFGPGTRLTVT.

The chain combines TRBV27 with TRBJ1-1; tentatively, D is TRBD1 (6 bases). Germline CDR1 and CDR2: MNHEY and SMNVEV (reference sequence). V was trimmed by 5 bases and J by 5 bases, leaving 18 bases between them. The CDR3 is made up of 15 amino acids. CDR3 in amino acids: CASSPRTVIRTEAFF. CDR3 nucleotide sequence: TGTGCCAGCAGTCCACGGACAGTCATACGGACTGAAGCTTTCTTT.

This sequence joins TRBV9 and TRBJ2-1; 13 bases are shared with TRBD2. The CDR3 extends over 17 amino acids. CDR1 and CDR2 from the germline V gene are SGDLS and YYNGEE. J lost 3 bases, V lost 4 bases, and 7 bases had no gene match. CDR3 DNA: TGTGCCAGCAGCCAAACTAGCGGGAGGGCCTTCTACAATGAGCAGTTCTTC. Translation: CASSQTSGRAFYNEQFF.

The chain employs TRBV7-9 and TRBJ1-4; tentatively, D is TRBD1 (5 bases). V was pared by 5 bases and J by 4 bases, with 11 bases between. CDR3 length: 14 residues. Germline V lookup: CDR1 SEHNR, CDR2 FQNEAQ (reference sequence). The CDR3 sequence is CASSTLGGNEKLFF. In DNA form, the CDR3 reads TGTGCCAGCAGCACACTCGGGGGTAATGAAAAACTGTTTTTT. Full variable domain (remainder filled in from reference TRBV7-9 and TRBJ1-4): DTGVSQNPRHKITKRGQNVTFRCDPISEHNRLYWYRQTLGQGPEFLTYFQNEAQLEKSRLLSDRFSAERPKGSFSTLEIQRTEQGDSAMYLCASSTLGGNEKLFFGSGTQLSVL.

The chain couples TRBV5-4 to TRBJ2-7; TRBD1 matches at 10 bases. The CDR3 length is 15 residues. The V gene's germline CDR1 is SGHNT and CDR2 YYREEE (reference sequence). With 4 bases clipped from V and 4 bases from J, the junction kept 8 bases outside the gene matches. CDR3 sequence: CASSARDRGSYEQYF. The CDR3 region has the DNA TGTGCCAGCAGCGCCCGGGACAGGGGTTCTTACGAGCAGTACTTC.

This chain links TRBV28 with TRBJ2-1; 11 nucleotides line up with TRBD2. The ends lost 3 bases at V and 4 bases at J; junction bases unmatched: 23. This CDR3 is 22 amino acids long. CDR1 MDHEN and CDR2 SYDVKM come from the germline V gene. CDR3 bases: TGTGCCAGCAGTTTCAATCCAATAGTTTTGCGACCCGGGACTAGCGGTTACAATGAGCAGTTCTTC. Its protein product is CASSFNPIVLRPGTSGYNEQFF.

V is TRBV18 and J is TRBJ1-4; D not resolved. The CDR3 is made up of 13 amino acids. V lost 4 bases to trimming and J lost 7 bases, with 10 bases between them. CDR1 is KGHSH, CDR2 LQKENI, per germline. As DNA, the CDR3 is TGTGCCAGCTCACTCGGTCCGAGTGAAAAACTGTTTTTT. This translates into CASSLGPSEKLFF.

The chain uses TRBV2 and TRBJ1-5, with D possibly matching TRBD1 (6 bases). V was cut by 5 bases and J by 0 bases, with 11 bases left in between. The CDR3 totals 15 residues. CDR1 is SNHLY, CDR2 FYNNEI, per germline. CDR3 in DNA: TGTGCCAGCAGTTCCGGACAGATTAGCAATCAGCCCCAGCATTTT. It is translated as CASSSGQISNQPQHF.

This clone occurred a few times. V and J are TRBV5-1 and TRBJ1-1; no definite D call. V lost 2 bases and J 0 bases, leaving 14 bases between the germline ends. Germline CDR1 and CDR2: SGHRS and YFSETQ. This CDR3 contains 16 residues. For the CDR3, the DNA is TGCGCCAGCAGCTTCGCGGCCTACGCCATGAACACTGAAGCTTTCTTT. As protein: CASSFAAYAMNTEAFF.

The sample holds a few counts of this clone. The J gene is TRBJ1-5, the V gene TRBV7-8, with 7 nucleotides matching TRBD1. V dropped 8 bases and J dropped 3; count of bases not matched to a gene: 10. The CDR3 covers 15 residues. Germline V gene lookup returns CDR1 SGHVS and CDR2 FQNEAQ. CDR3 coding DNA: TGTGCCAGCTCGGCGGGACAGTTAATCAATCAGCCCCAGCATTTT. The encoded protein is CASSAGQLINQPQHF.

The chain joins TRBV5-5 to TRBJ1-2, with TRBD1 as a possible D gene (6 bases). Germline V gives CDR1 SGHKS, CDR2 YYEKEE (reference sequence). The V gene lost 1 base and the J gene lost 6 bases, with 25 bases spanning the gap. The length of the CDR3 is 18 residues. The CDR3 DNA is TGTGCCAGCAGCTTGAGGATTGAGGCGGGTGGGAGGGGGAATGGCTACACCTTC. Encoded protein: CASSLRIEAGGRGNGYTF.

A word on this clone: A read error is likely here: a far larger clone is one base away. The V call is TRBV5-6, the J call TRBJ2-7, with no clear D. Germline CDR1 is SGHDT and CDR2 is YYEEEE. The CDR3 spans 12 residues. Between the trimmed V and J ends, which lost 0 bases and 3 bases, there was a span of 4 bases. CDR3 region: CASSLDGYEQYF. CDR3 DNA sequence: TGTGCCAGCAGCTTGGACGGCTACGAGCAGTACTTC.

This chain joins TRBV7-2 and TRBJ2-5; 7 bases map to TRBD2. V lost 1 base to trimming and J lost 2 bases; unmatched junction nucleotides: 1. The CDR3 totals 14 residues. Germline lookup yields CDR1 SGHTA and CDR2 FQGNSA. The CDR3 is CASSLGAGQETQYF. DNA of the CDR3: TGTGCCAGCAGCTTAGGAGCGGGGCAAGAGACCCAGTACTTC.

This clone occurred once. The rearrangement joins TRBV11-2 to TRBJ2-1, with a possible D match to TRBD2 (6 bases). V lost 5 bases to trimming and J lost 6 bases, with 14 bases between them. The CDR3 is 14 amino acids. Germline-derived CDR1 and CDR2 are SGHAT and FQNNGV. This CDR3 is CASSIRDFSNEQFF. CDR3 bases: TGTGCCAGCAGCATCCGGGACTTCTCCAATGAGCAGTTCTTC.

This clone has a single count. The chain carries TRBV28 and TRBJ1-5; D remains unclear. The CDR3 has 15 amino acids. Germline V gene data show CDR1 as MDHEN and CDR2 as SYDVKM. Trimming left V 6 bases short and J 3 bases short, with 15 bases between. The CDR3: CASSAMRSSNQPQHF. The DNA for the CDR3 is TGTGCCAGCAGCGCGATGCGGAGTTCCAATCAGCCCCAGCATTTT.

The V and J genes are TRBV5-1 and TRBJ2-3, with 8 bases that match TRBD2. The junction had 17 bases not matched to a gene; V was cut back by 4 bases and J by 1 base. The V gene's germline CDR1 is SGHRS and CDR2 YFSETQ. The CDR3 is 19 amino acids. In nucleotides, the CDR3 is TGCGCCAGCAGCCAAGGCGGGGCGGCGGGAGGCCCCGGCACAGATACGCAGTATTTT. Translation gives CASSQGGAAGGPGTDTQYF.

As DNA, the CDR3 is TGTGCCAGCAGTTACTCGCTAACAGGACGTGGAAACACCATATATTTT. It translates to CASSYSLTGRGNTIYF. The V gene is TRBV6-5, the J gene TRBJ1-3; D may be TRBD1 (5 bases). CDR3 length: 16 amino acids. Trimming took 0 bases from V and 3 from J, leaving 12 bases between them. Per the germline V gene, CDR1 is MNHEY and CDR2 is SVGAGI.

The chain links TRBV21-1 to TRBJ2-7; TRBD1, the D gene given by the table, was not confirmed from the DNA. TRBV21-1 is listed as a pseudogene. The CDR3 has 18 amino acids. The CDR3 DNA reads as TGTGCCAGCAGCAAAGAAGCCCCAGGGCCCCAGCCCCACTACGAGCAGTACTTC. This codes for CASSKEAPGPQPHYEQYF.

The gene calls are TRBV18 and TRBJ2-5, with a weak D call TRBD1 (6 bases). With 6 bases removed from V and 1 base from J, the gap between germline ends came to 15 bases. Germline-derived CDR1 and CDR2 are KGHSH and LQKENI. The length of the CDR3 is 15 residues. CDR3 nucleotide sequence: TGTGCCAGCTCCGAGTCACGACAGGCCCAAGAGACCCAGTACTTC. Translated: CASSESRQAQETQYF. Together with reference TRBV18 and TRBJ2-5, the CDR3 gives the full variable domain: NAGVMQNPRHLVRRRGQEARLRCSPMKGHSHVYWYRQLPEEGLKFMVYLQKENIIDESGMPKERFSAEFPKEGPSILRIQQVVRGDSAAYFCASSESRQAQETQYFGPGTRLLVL.

The chain combines TRBV5-1 with TRBJ2-3; 15 nucleotides match TRBD2. The CDR3 is 18 amino acids. Trimming removed 4 bases from V and 5 bases from J; junction bases left unmatched: 11. Germline V gives CDR1 SGHRS, CDR2 YFSETQ. The CDR3 nucleotides are TGCGCCAGCAGCCGGGGACTAGCGGGAGGTCTTAATCAAGATACGCAGTATTTT. It yields the protein CASSRGLAGGLNQDTQYF.

This clone was counted once. J is TRBJ2-5 and V is TRBV10-1; TRBD2 matches 10 bases. V was pared by 2 bases and J by 2 bases, with 8 bases of the junction left unmatched. CDR1 WNHNN and CDR2 SYGVQD come from the germline V gene (reference sequence). There are 17 residues in the CDR3. CDR3 loop: CASSEMASGSPQETQYF. CDR3 nucleotides: TGCGCCAGCAGTGAGATGGCTAGCGGGAGCCCTCAAGAGACCCAGTACTTC.

The CDR3 reads CASSQGRQYSNQPQHF. In DNA, the CDR3 is TGTGCCAGCAGCCAAGGGAGACAGTATAGCAATCAGCCCCAGCATTTT. The rearrangement joins TRBV4-2 to TRBJ1-5; perhaps TRBD1 as D (5 bases). The CDR3 totals 16 residues. Trimming took off 1 base at V and 0 bases at J, with 10 bases between the two ends. The germline CDR1 and CDR2 sequences are LGHNA and YNFKEQ.